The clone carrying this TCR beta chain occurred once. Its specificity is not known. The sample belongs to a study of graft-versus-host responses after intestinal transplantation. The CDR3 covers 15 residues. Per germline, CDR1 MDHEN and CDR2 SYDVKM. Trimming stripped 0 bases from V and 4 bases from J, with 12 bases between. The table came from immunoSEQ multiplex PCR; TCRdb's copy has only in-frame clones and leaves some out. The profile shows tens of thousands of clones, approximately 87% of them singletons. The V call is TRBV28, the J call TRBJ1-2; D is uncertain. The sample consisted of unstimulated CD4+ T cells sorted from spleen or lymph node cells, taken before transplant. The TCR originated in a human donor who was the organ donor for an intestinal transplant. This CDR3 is CASSLWGGGFYGYTF. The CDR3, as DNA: TGTGCCAGCAGTTTATGGGGCGGAGGATTCTATGGCTACACCTTC.